What follows are 32 T cell receptor beta chains derived from one specimen sequenced in a study of T cells in Graves' hyperthyroidism and ophthalmopathy. Amplified regions were TCR beta CDR3 sequences from RNA transcripts. During a first-round RT-PCR of the TCR CDR3, the HTBI primer set was used. TCRdb re-called the multiplex PCR reads with MiXCR, one entry per CDR3 protein. The sample lists more than 500,000 distinct CDR3 sequences; around 15% were seen once. Material for sequencing was blood. These receptors all stem from a woman aged 40 to 50 with Graves' ophthalmopathy.

At least ten counts were recorded for this clonotype. The rearrangement links TRBV15 to TRBJ1-2; 7 bases are shared with TRBD1. CDR1 is LNHNV, CDR2 YYDKDF, per germline (reference sequence). V gave up 1 base and J gave up 8 bases; unmatched junction bases: 10. The CDR3 has 15 residues. CDR3 nucleotides: TGTGCCACCAGCAGAGTTTTGCAGGGGGAAGGAGGCTACACCTTC. It yields the protein CATSRVLQGEGGYTF. The complete variable domain, with remaining parts taken from reference TRBV15 and TRBJ1-2, reads DAMVIQNPRYQVTQFGKPVTLSCSQTLNHNVMYWYQQKSSQAPKLLFHYYDKDFNNEADTPDNFQSRRPNTSFCFLDIRSPGLGDTAMYLCATSRVLQGEGGYTFGSGTRLTVV.

This clonotype was observed at least ten times. The V gene is TRBV7-2, the J gene TRBJ2-7; 10 bases are a match to TRBD1. Trimming cost V 4 bases and J 4 bases; bases outside gene matches: 7. Germline assignment: CDR1 SGHTA and CDR2 FQGNSA. CDR3 length equals 15 residues. The CDR3 is CASSSQGDRGYEQYF. The CDR3 DNA is TGTGCCAGCAGCTCACAGGGGGACAGGGGTTACGAGCAGTACTTC.

There are many counts of this clonotype. A read error may produce the germline difference seen at one junction end. The chain recombines TRBV7-8 with TRBJ2-5; perhaps TRBD1 as D (6 bases). This CDR3 has 11 residues. The germline V gene has CDR1 SGHVS and CDR2 FQNEAQ. CDR3 nucleotide sequence: TGTGCCAGCAGCTTAGGGGACAACCCGAACTTC. The encoded protein is CASSLGDNPNF.

This clonotype was observed many times. The chain has TRBV24-1 and TRBJ1-5, with TRBD1 matching 7 bases. The CDR3 consists of 15 residues. V shed 10 bases, J shed 5 bases, and the junction held 13 bases outside the gene matches. Looked up from germline, CDR1 is KGHDR and CDR2 is SFDVKD. The DNA for the CDR3 is TGTGCCACAGTGCGTATTGACAGGGTTCATCAGCCCCAGCATTTT. Amino acid sequence: CATVRIDRVHQPQHF.

This clonotype was seen many times. The chain links TRBV10-3 to TRBJ2-5; possible D gene TRBD2, 5 bases. Germline V lookup: CDR1 ENHRY, CDR2 SYGVKD. This CDR3 contains 12 residues. Trimming took off 8 bases at V and 4 bases at J, with 11 bases between the two ends. DNA for the CDR3: TGTGCCATCGAGGGCGCGGGAGAGACCCAGTACTTC. Protein: CAIEGAGETQYF.

This clonotype has only a few counts. V gene TRBV4-1 combines with J gene TRBJ1-2, with no clear D. The length of the CDR3 is 15 residues. Germline assignment: CDR1 MGHRA and CDR2 YSYEKL. Trimming left V 4 bases short and J 1 base short, with 13 bases between. The DNA for the CDR3 is TGCGCCAGCAGCCCGGCAGAAGTGGGTAACTATGGCTACACCTTC. Protein: CASSPAEVGNYGYTF.

A word on this clonotype: A clone one base away is much larger, so this may be a read error. This chain connects TRBV6-1 to TRBJ2-7, with TRBD2 matching 7 bases. V dropped 10 bases and J dropped 3; count of bases not matched to a gene: 12. The CDR3 runs to 14 residues. Germline V gene data show CDR1 as MNHNS and CDR2 as SASEGT. In DNA form, the CDR3 reads TGTGCCAACACCCACGGGGAGGGGTACTACGAGCAGTACTTC. Residues: CANTHGEGYYEQYF.

This clonotype has at least ten counts. This chain joins TRBV7-8 and TRBJ2-7; TRBD2 matches 7 bases. This CDR3 contains 13 residues. Germline CDR1 and CDR2: SGHVS and FQNEAQ. The trim removed 5 bases at V and 5 bases at J, leaving 6 bases unmatched. CDR3 sequence: CASSLRTRNEQYF. The CDR3 bases are TGTGCCAGCAGCCTCCGGACTAGAAACGAGCAGTACTTC.

This chain connects TRBV7-2 to TRBJ1-1; D remains ambiguous. Per germline, CDR1 SGHTA and CDR2 FQGNSA. V was pared by 1 base and J by 3 bases, with 12 bases between. This CDR3 is built from 15 residues. CDR3 coding DNA: TGTGCCAGCAGCTTAGGCGTTAGCGGGGACACTGAAGCTTTCTTT. This gives the protein CASSLGVSGDTEAFF.

This clonotype was recorded at least ten times. V and J are TRBV2 and TRBJ2-5; 7 bases match TRBD1. V was pared by 4 bases and J by 5 bases, with 4 bases of the junction left unmatched. This CDR3 region has 13 residues. Germline V lookup: CDR1 SNHLY, CDR2 FYNNEI. The CDR3 nucleotides read TGTGCCAGCAGTGGCGACAGGGCGGAGACCCAGTACTTC. As protein: CASSGDRAETQYF. Complete variable domain (other parts from reference TRBV2 and TRBJ2-5): EPEVTQTPSHQVTQMGQEVILRCVPISNHLYFYWYRQILGQKVEFLVSFYNNEISEKSEIFDDQFSVERPDGSNFTLKIRSTKLEDSAMYFCASSGDRAETQYFGPGTRLLVL.

This clonotype occurred many times. This chain joins TRBV6-1 and TRBJ1-2; D gene ambiguous. Trimming took off 2 bases at V and 7 bases at J, with 8 bases between the two ends. Germline loops: CDR1 MNHNS, CDR2 SASEGT. CDR3 length: 12 residues. The CDR3 sequence is CASSESGLGYTF. The CDR3 region has the DNA TGTGCCAGCAGTGAATCCGGGCTTGGCTACACCTTC.

This clonotype was recorded at least ten times. This chain links TRBV27 with TRBJ1-6; D uncertain. Trimming removed 6 bases from V and 8 bases from J, with 17 bases in between. The CDR3 totals 15 residues. The germline V gene has CDR1 MNHEY and CDR2 SMNVEV (reference sequence). CDR3 sequence: CASRIAAFLYSPLHF. The CDR3 DNA follows: TGTGCCAGCAGGATCGCGGCGTTTTTGTATTCACCCCTCCACTTT.

Ten or more counts support this clonotype. The J gene is TRBJ2-7, the V gene TRBV12-5; 9 bases line up with TRBD1. Germline lookup yields CDR1 LGHNT and CDR2 FRNRAP. J was trimmed by 5 bases and V by 4 bases; bases with no gene match: 9. The CDR3 length is 15 residues. CDR3 residues: CASGSQGARSHEQYF. The CDR3 DNA reads TGTGCTAGTGGTTCACAGGGGGCGCGGAGTCACGAGCAGTACTTC.

This rearrangement joins TRBV15 to TRBJ2-1; the D gene is possibly TRBD2 (5 bases). Germline V gene data show CDR1 as LNHNV and CDR2 as YYDKDF (reference sequence). Trimming took off 1 base at V and 4 bases at J, with 20 bases between the two ends. The CDR3 sequence is 18 residues long. The CDR3 spells CATSRGGPVGTPYNEQFF. The CDR3 region has the DNA TGTGCCACCAGCAGAGGAGGGCCAGTGGGCACACCTTACAATGAGCAGTTCTTC.

The chain combines TRBV24-1 with TRBJ2-2, with TRBD1 as a possible D gene (5 bases). CDR1 is KGHDR, CDR2 SFDVKD, per germline. Trimming took 0 bases from V and 1 from J, leaving 8 bases between them. The CDR3 runs to 16 residues. CDR3 coding DNA: TGTGCCACCAGTGATTTGAAAGGGGTGAACACCGGGGAGCTGTTTTTT. This gives the protein CATSDLKGVNTGELFF.

This chain uses TRBV5-8 with TRBJ1-6; no definite D call. V lost 1 base and J 10 bases, leaving 9 bases between the germline ends. Per the germline V gene, CDR1 is SGHTS and CDR2 is YDEGEE. This CDR3 region has 13 residues. The CDR3 region is CASSLSYGSPLHF. DNA for the CDR3: TGTGCCAGCAGCTTGTCGTATGGGTCACCCCTCCACTTT.

V is TRBV30 and J is TRBJ1-5; possible D gene TRBD1, 6 bases. The CDR3 is 14 residues long. Germline V gene sequence: CDR1 GTSNPN, CDR2 SVGIG (reference sequence). V dropped 3 bases and J dropped 1 base, with 10 bases sitting between them. CDR3 sequence (DNA): TGTGCCTGGAGCACAGGGTACAGCAATCAGCCCCAGCATTTT. Encoded protein: CAWSTGYSNQPQHF. Together with reference TRBV30 and TRBJ1-5, the CDR3 gives the full variable domain: SQTIHQWPATLVQPVGSPLSLECTVEGTSNPNLYWYRQAAGRGLQLLFYSVGIGQISSEVPQNLSASRPQDRQFILSSKKLLLSDSGFYLCAWSTGYSNQPQHFGDGTRLSIL.

In its sample, this clonotype was seen many times. This chain joins TRBV6-1 and TRBJ1-5, with D uncertain. The CDR3 extends over 15 amino acids. Germline values: CDR1 MNHNS, CDR2 SASEGT. The V end lost 6 bases, the J end lost 1 base, and 13 bases lay between the germline ends. CDR3 nucleotide sequence: TGTGCCAGCAGCCGCGACGGGCCCAGCAATCAGCCCCAGCATTTT. It codes for CASSRDGPSNQPQHF.

The table lists this clonotype with many counts. J is TRBJ1-1 and V is TRBV10-3; D is perhaps TRBD1 (5 bases). V was shortened by 6 bases and J by 1 base, with 9 bases between the two germline ends. CDR3 length equals 13 residues. CDR1 and CDR2 from the germline V gene are ENHRY and SYGVKD. CDR3 DNA: TGTGCCATCAGGGACATCAGGAACACTGAAGCTTTCTTT. This sequence encodes CAIRDIRNTEAFF.

CDR3 nucleotide sequence: TGCAGCTCCGGGACAGGGGAAGAGACCCAGTACTTC. This gives the protein CSSGTGEETQYF. The genes are TRBV20-1 and TRBJ2-5; 10 positions agree with TRBD1. This CDR3 comprises 12 residues. CDR1 and CDR2 (germline): DFQATT, SNEGSKA (reference sequence).

The sample holds many counts of this clonotype. The DNA for the CDR3 is TGTGCCATCAGATGGGACACGAACACTGAAGCTTTCTTT. Encoded protein: CAIRWDTNTEAFF. V and J are TRBV10-3 and TRBJ1-1; weak D call: TRBD1 (6 bases). The length of the CDR3 is 13 residues. The ends were cut back, 6 bases at V and 1 base at J, with 9 bases in the middle. CDR1 ENHRY and CDR2 SYGVKD come from the germline V gene.

This clonotype was counted many times. The chain combines TRBV13 with TRBJ1-1, with 8 bases aligning to TRBD1. Germline CDR1 reads PRHDT; CDR2 reads FYEKMQ (reference sequence). The CDR3 is made up of 14 amino acids. After removal of 5 bases from V and 7 bases from J, the junction contained 9 bases not matched to a gene. The CDR3 nucleotides read TGTGCCAGCAGCCCCAAGACAGGGGAGGGTGAAGCTTTCTTT. Translating gives CASSPKTGEGEAFF.

This clonotype occurred many times. The rearrangement uses TRBV7-8 and TRBJ1-5; D is uncertain. The CDR3 is 17 residues long. Looked up from germline, CDR1 is SGHVS and CDR2 is FQNEAQ. V was pared by 1 base and J by 1 base, with 14 bases between. CDR3 sequence: CASSLEADWRSNQPQHF. The CDR3 nucleotides read TGTGCCAGCAGCTTAGAGGCAGACTGGAGGAGCAATCAGCCCCAGCATTTT.

The chain recombines TRBV5-1 with TRBJ2-2; weak D call: TRBD2 (6 bases). Trimming left V 5 bases short and J 7 bases short, with 12 bases between. The V gene's germline CDR1 is SGHRS and CDR2 YFSETQ. This CDR3 comprises 13 residues. In nucleotides, the CDR3 is TGCGCCAGCAGACCCGGGGGTGGCGGGGAGCTGTTTTTT. Translated, it gives CASRPGGGGELFF.

The V call is TRBV4-1, the J call TRBJ2-7, with 7 nucleotides matching TRBD2. The junction had 8 bases not matched to a gene; V was cut back by 0 bases and J by 3 bases. The CDR3 consists of 16 residues. Germline V gives CDR1 MGHRA, CDR2 YSYEKL. The chain's CDR3 is CASSQDSSGPFYEQYF. The CDR3 nucleotides are TGCGCCAGCAGCCAAGACTCTAGCGGACCCTTCTACGAGCAGTACTTC.

This clonotype was counted many times. The chain employs TRBV12-3 or TRBV12-4 and TRBJ2-7, with 10 bases that match TRBD2. The CDR3 is made up of 17 amino acids. V dropped 9 bases and J dropped 4; count of bases not matched to a gene: 18. CDR3 sequence: CASWVGGLAGDRYEQYF. DNA of the CDR3: TGTGCCAGTTGGGTGGGAGGGCTAGCGGGAGACCGTTACGAGCAGTACTTC.

This clonotype was detected many times. The chain has TRBV28 and TRBJ1-1, with a weak D call TRBD1 (6 bases). From germline, CDR1 is MDHEN and CDR2 SYDVKM. The V gene lost 6 bases and the J gene lost 5 bases, with 16 bases spanning the gap. There are 14 residues in the CDR3. CDR3 sequence (DNA): TGTGCCAGCAGGCCCCCGGGGGGGCTTACTGAAGCTTTCTTT. Translation: CASRPPGGLTEAFF. Drawing the rest from reference TRBV28 and TRBJ1-1, the complete variable domain is DVKVTQSSRYLVKRTGEKVFLECVQDMDHENMFWYRQDPGLGLRLIYFSYDVKMKEKGDIPEGYSVSREKKERFSLILESASTNQTSMYLCASRPPGGLTEAFFGQGTRLTVV.

This clonotype was counted at least ten times. This could be a read error, since a much larger clone is one nucleotide away. This sequence joins TRBV6-1 and TRBJ2-5, with TRBD2 identical over 11 bases. Germline V CDR1 and CDR2: MNHNS, SASEGT. CDR3 size: 15 residues. Unmatched junction bases numbered 6, after V lost 7 bases and J lost 2 bases. CDR3 region: CASTKRTSGQETQYF. In nucleotides, the CDR3 is TGTGCCAGCACCAAGAGGACTAGCGGGCAAGAGACCCAGTACTTC.

This clonotype was counted ten times or more. The chain uses TRBV7-2 and TRBJ2-5; D is unclear. Germline-derived CDR1 and CDR2 are SGHTA and FQGNSA. The CDR3 is 16 amino acids. V was cut by 5 bases and J by 1 base, with 17 bases left in between. The CDR3 bases are TGTGCCAGCAGCCCCGGACCCGGACGGAGCCAAGAGACCCAGTACTTC. As protein: CASSPGPGRSQETQYF.

This clonotype was recorded at least ten times. This chain joins TRBV6-5 and TRBJ2-7; 13 bases are shared with TRBD2. CDR3 size: 16 residues. Looked up from germline, CDR1 is MNHEY and CDR2 is SVGAGI. J lost 4 bases, V lost 6 bases, and 9 bases had no gene match. CDR3 sequence reads: CASSATGTSGKYEQYF. The DNA for the CDR3 is TGTGCCAGCAGCGCGACCGGGACTAGCGGGAAGTACGAGCAGTACTTC.

There are many counts of this clonotype. The junction and the germline gene differ at one end; a read error may be behind it. The chain combines TRBV20-1 with TRBJ2-2; D possibly corresponds to TRBD2 (5 bases). The CDR3 runs to 12 residues. Germline V gene sequence: CDR1 DFQATT, CDR2 SNEGSKA (reference sequence). The CDR3 DNA reads as TGCAGTGCTCGAGAGGGAACCGGGGAGCTGTTTTTT. It codes for CSAREGTGELFF.

This clonotype was seen a few times. This chain uses TRBV27 with TRBJ2-7; D is possibly TRBD2 (6 bases). Germline CDR1 MNHEY, CDR2 SMNVEV (reference sequence). The CDR3 sequence is 15 residues long. Trimming cost V 6 bases and J 0 bases, with 15 bases left between them. CDR3 DNA: TGTGCCAGCAGCCCGGGACTCTTCCCCTCCTACGAGCAGTACTTC. Protein sequence: CASSPGLFPSYEQYF.